The 14 T cell receptor beta chains in this list originate from one sample, sequenced in a study of CD8+ T cells in alopecia areata (dated by TCRdb to the late 2010s). The sample's time point, from its label and the paper: roughly 24 weeks on oral tofacitinib. The treatment or condition label of this sample denotes: oral pan-JAK inhibitor, 5-10 mg twice daily. Libraries were prepared through the immunoSEQ multiplex PCR assay. To provide template for TCR sequencing, every sample had RNA extracted and reverse transcribed into cDNA. TCRdb obtained this table from immuneACCESS and retained in-frame rearrangements with V and J assigned. These tables miss some clones; where compared with another copy, unresolved V genes account for less than half of the shortfall, and the remainder is unexplained. The sample table holds about 190,000 clones, of which 58% were seen once. Together, the top ten hold roughly an eighth of the sample.

Specimen: CD8+ T cells sorted from blood, collected at week 24, from a patient treated with tofacitinib. The receptors were gathered from a human donor with alopecia areata.

This clone showed up just a few times. This rearrangement joins TRBV2 to TRBJ1-1, with TRBD1 as a possible D gene (6 bases). The CDR3 totals 13 residues. The ends were cut back, 8 bases at V and 4 bases at J, with 14 bases in the middle. From germline, CDR1 is SNHLY and CDR2 FYNNEI. The CDR3 protein is CASPLQGGTEAFF. The DNA of the CDR3 is TGTGCCAGCCCCCTACAGGGAGGCACTGAAGCTTTCTTT.

V is TRBV4-2 and J is TRBJ2-7; possibly TRBD1 for D (6 bases). Germline V gene sequence: CDR1 LGHNA, CDR2 YNFKEQ. This CDR3 region has 15 residues. Trimming pared 3 bases from V and 0 bases from J, leaving 12 bases between. CDR3 sequence (DNA): TGTGCCAGCAGCCAGAACAGGGATGGCTCCTACGAGCAGTACTTC. Translated: CASSQNRDGSYEQYF.

The chain employs TRBV4-1 and TRBJ2-1, with 9 bases matching TRBD2. CDR1 and CDR2 (germline): MGHRA, YSYEKL. The junction had 6 bases not matched to a gene; V was cut back by 3 bases and J by 6 bases. The CDR3 consists of 15 residues. This chain's CDR3 is CASSQAGGSPNEQFF. CDR3 nucleotide sequence: TGCGCCAGCAGCCAGGCGGGGGGGAGCCCCAATGAGCAGTTCTTC.

In DNA form, the CDR3 reads TGTGCCAGCAGCTTTGGTACGGTCAATGAGCAGTTCTTC. This sequence encodes CASSFGTVNEQFF. This chain connects TRBV5-6 to TRBJ2-1; D gene uncertain. The germline gives CDR1 SGHDT, CDR2 YYEEEE. The germline V and J ends were trimmed by 2 bases and 6 bases, with 9 bases remaining between them. CDR3 length: 13 residues.

The chain carries TRBV2 and TRBJ2-3; D unclear. V lost 5 bases and J 3 bases, leaving 18 bases between the germline ends. Germline lookup yields CDR1 SNHLY and CDR2 FYNNEI. This CDR3 is 16 amino acids long. As DNA, the CDR3 is TGTGCCAGCAGTAAAGGGCTTACTATCCTTACAGATACGCAGTATTTT. Translation: CASSKGLTILTDTQYF.

The chain recombines TRBV19 with TRBJ1-1, with D unresolved. Trimming left V 4 bases short and J 6 bases short, with 6 bases between. Germline V CDR1 and CDR2: LNHDA, SQIVND (reference sequence). CDR3 size: 11 residues. The CDR3 here is CASSTGAEAFF. DNA of the CDR3: TGTGCCAGTAGTACCGGAGCTGAAGCTTTCTTT.

The chain uses TRBV29-1 and TRBJ1-4, with D uncertain. The CDR3 is 13 amino acids. CDR1 SQVTM and CDR2 ANQGSEA come from the germline V gene. V lost 4 bases and J lost 5, with 11 bases in between. In nucleotides, the CDR3 is TGCAGCGTTGGGGATAACCCCAATGAAAAACTGTTTTTT. Its protein is CSVGDNPNEKLFF.

This clone has more than one count but fewer than ten. The V call is TRBV5-1, the J call TRBJ1-1; no definite D call. The CDR3 is 12 residues long. Trimming shortened V by 7 bases and J by 1 base, and 8 bases separated the two germline ends. CDR1 is SGHRS and CDR2 is YFSETQ in the germline V gene. The CDR3: CASAWSNTEAFF. As DNA, the CDR3 is TGCGCCAGCGCTTGGTCGAACACTGAAGCTTTCTTT.

The V call is TRBV6-5, the J call TRBJ2-1; 10 positions agree with TRBD2. The trim removed 4 bases at V and 4 bases at J, leaving 4 bases unmatched. This CDR3 has 15 residues. Germline V gene lookup returns CDR1 MNHEY and CDR2 SVGAGI. The CDR3 DNA reads TGTGCCAGCAGTTTAGCGGGGGGCTATTACAATGAGCAGTTCTTC. This translates into CASSLAGGYYNEQFF.

The gene calls are TRBV6-1 and TRBJ2-1, with D maybe TRBD1 (6 bases). This CDR3 spans 16 amino acids. With 2 bases removed from V and 3 bases from J, the gap between germline ends came to 14 bases. Per germline, CDR1 MNHNS and CDR2 SASEGT. CDR3 sequence (DNA): TGTGCCAGCAGTGAACCGATACAGGGTAACTACAATGAGCAGTTCTTC. This sequence encodes CASSEPIQGNYNEQFF.

This clone was recorded once. The rearrangement uses TRBV9 and TRBJ1-1, with D maybe TRBD1 (5 bases). The CDR3 extends over 15 amino acids. Germline CDR1 SGDLS, CDR2 YYNGEE. The V end was cut by 1 base, the J end by 1 base, with 11 bases between. The CDR3 DNA follows: TGTGCCAGCAGCGTACCCGGGGGAAGGAACACTGAAGCTTTCTTT. Translating gives CASSVPGGRNTEAFF.

The CDR3 region is CASSGRTNYGYTF. CDR3 DNA sequence: TGTGCCAGCAGTGGTAGAACTAACTATGGCTACACCTTC. This chain uses TRBV2 with TRBJ1-2; unclear D gene. There are 13 residues in the CDR3. Germline V CDR1 and CDR2: SNHLY, FYNNEI. V dropped 4 bases and J dropped 0 bases, with 6 bases sitting between them.

The chain carries TRBV6-5 and TRBJ1-2, with D perhaps TRBD1 (6 bases). The V end lost 0 bases, the J end lost 7 bases, and 9 bases lay between the germline ends. This CDR3 is built from 13 residues. The germline V gene encodes CDR1 MNHEY and CDR2 SVGAGI. CDR3 residues: CASSYSSGVGYTF. The CDR3 DNA is TGTGCCAGCAGTTACTCCTCAGGGGTTGGCTACACCTTC.

The V and J genes are TRBV5-4 and TRBJ2-3; D is undetermined. The CDR3 has 12 amino acids. Trimming shortened V by 2 bases and J by 5 bases, and 6 bases separated the two germline ends. Germline V CDR1 and CDR2: SGHNT, YYREEE (reference sequence). Written as DNA, the CDR3 is TGTGCCAGCAGCTTTACACAAGATACGCAGTATTTT. Translated: CASSFTQDTQYF.